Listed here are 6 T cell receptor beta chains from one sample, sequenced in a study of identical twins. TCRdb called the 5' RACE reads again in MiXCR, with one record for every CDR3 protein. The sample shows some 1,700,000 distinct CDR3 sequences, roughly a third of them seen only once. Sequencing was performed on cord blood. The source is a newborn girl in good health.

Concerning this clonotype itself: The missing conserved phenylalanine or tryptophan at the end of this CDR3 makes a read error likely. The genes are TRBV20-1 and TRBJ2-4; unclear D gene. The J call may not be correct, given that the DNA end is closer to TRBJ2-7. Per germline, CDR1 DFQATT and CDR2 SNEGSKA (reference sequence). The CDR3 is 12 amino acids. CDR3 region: CSARDAYYEQYL. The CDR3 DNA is TGCAGTGCTAGAGATGCGTACTACGAGCAGTACCTC.

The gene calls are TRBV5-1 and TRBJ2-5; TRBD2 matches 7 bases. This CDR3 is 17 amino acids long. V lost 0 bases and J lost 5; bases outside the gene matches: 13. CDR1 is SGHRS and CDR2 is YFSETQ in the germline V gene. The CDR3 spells CASSLAGTSVSAETQYF. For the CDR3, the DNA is TGCGCCAGCAGCTTGGCCGGAACTAGCGTAAGCGCGGAGACCCAGTACTTC.

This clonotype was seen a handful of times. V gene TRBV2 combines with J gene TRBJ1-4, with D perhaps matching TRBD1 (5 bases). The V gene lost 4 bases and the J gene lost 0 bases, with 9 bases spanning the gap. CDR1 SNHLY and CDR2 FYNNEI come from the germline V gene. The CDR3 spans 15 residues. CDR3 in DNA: TGTGCCAGCAGTGGGATGGGGGCAACTAATGAAAAACTGTTTTTT. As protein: CASSGMGATNEKLFF. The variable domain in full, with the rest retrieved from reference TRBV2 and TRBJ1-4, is EPEVTQTPSHQVTQMGQEVILRCVPISNHLYFYWYRQILGQKVEFLVSFYNNEISEKSEIFDDQFSVERPDGSNFTLKIRSTKLEDSAMYFCASSGMGATNEKLFFGSGTQLSVL.

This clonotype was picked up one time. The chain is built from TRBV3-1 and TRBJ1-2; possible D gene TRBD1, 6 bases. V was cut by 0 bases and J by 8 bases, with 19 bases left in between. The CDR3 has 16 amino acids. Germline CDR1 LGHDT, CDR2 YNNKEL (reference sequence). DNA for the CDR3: TGTGCCAGCAGCCAAGAGGCGGGGGGGCGCACAGGAGGCTACACCTTC. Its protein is CASSQEAGGRTGGYTF.

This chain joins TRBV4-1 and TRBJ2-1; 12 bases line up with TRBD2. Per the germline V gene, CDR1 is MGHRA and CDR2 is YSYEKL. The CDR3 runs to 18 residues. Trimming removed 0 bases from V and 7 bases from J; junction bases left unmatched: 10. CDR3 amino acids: CASSQDGFLAGGGNEQFF. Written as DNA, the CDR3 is TGCGCCAGCAGCCAAGATGGGTTTCTAGCGGGGGGGGGTAATGAGCAGTTCTTC.

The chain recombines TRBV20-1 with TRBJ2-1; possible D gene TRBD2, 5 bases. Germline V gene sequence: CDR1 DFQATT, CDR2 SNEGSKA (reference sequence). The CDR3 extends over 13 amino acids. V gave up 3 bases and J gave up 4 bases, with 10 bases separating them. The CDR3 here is CSASRRVYNEQFF. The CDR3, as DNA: TGCAGTGCTAGCCGGCGGGTATACAATGAGCAGTTCTTC.